Here is one T cell receptor (beta chain) with its context. Its target antigen remains unknown. No much larger clone exists at a distance of one base, and base qualities are not known. Libraries were prepared through the immunoSEQ multiplex PCR assay. A mixture of 60 forward primers for TCR Vbeta segments and 13 reverse primers for TCR Jbeta segments was used in the multiplex PCR. The CDR3 region of rearranged TCR beta genes was amplified from genomic DNA by a multiplex PCR assay. Amplified TCR beta libraries were sequenced as 87-base-pair reads on the Illumina HiSeq System. In the original analysis: A later analysis counted some 80 million unique TCR beta chains across the 650 to 700 repertoires, and 9.5 million to 11 million of these chains were shared by at least two donors. Raw reads were error-corrected and collapsed into unique sequences by a nearest-neighbor algorithm in which closely related sequences were merged to remove PCR and sequencing errors. To assign V, D and J gene segments, CDR3 sequences were aligned to IMGT reference sequences. For a sequence to be retained, at least a six-nucleotide match to both a V gene segment and a J gene segment was required. A rearrangement counted as productive if the CDR3 had no stop codons and remained in frame with V and J, and every other rearrangement counted as non-productive. Following IMGT convention, CDR3 was defined as the stretch from the second conserved V-encoded cysteine up to the conserved J-encoded phenylalanine. The earlier analysis of 450 to 750 of the donors excluded any sequence lacking an unambiguous match to a single V gene segment. An earlier analysis of a few hundred of the donors called V segments functional above 56.7% productive rearrangements and segregating when the between-donor standard deviation exceeded 5%. A statistical classification framework was built for diagnosing cytomegalovirus status from the catalog of TCR beta chain sequences. In a later analysis, TCR nucleotide sequences were compared against IMGT/GENE-DB human TR gene sequences so that V and J genes could be assigned. In a later analysis, CDR3 sequences and most-parsimonious VDJ recombination scenarios were assigned using the TCRdist pipeline. In a later analysis, every TCR beta chain was defined by the combination of its CDR3 amino acid sequence and its V-gene family, and reads without a unique V-gene family were dropped. As a way to deal with suspected cross-contamination and a sequencing artifact, a later analysis dropped 450 to 600 nucleotide sequences that were highly shared and had low generation probability. A later analysis calculated a clonal expansion index for each public chain from normalized within-repertoire ranks of inferred template counts. In a later analysis, generation probabilities were computed using a VDJ recombination model fitted to out-of-frame rearrangements, and the results were checked against IGoR. In a later analysis, TCR-TCR, TCR-HLA and TCR-CMV co-occurrence was scored with hypergeometric tests, and a repertoire-size bias correction was applied to TCR pairs. False discovery rates were estimated in a later analysis by permuting HLA or CMV assignments 20 times. In a later analysis, co-occurring TCRs were grouped with DBSCAN, and TCRdist sequence similarity was added when clustering was performed within HLA-allele-positive subsets. Repertoires with fewer than 30,000 or more than 120,000 public chains, plus five repertoires with anomalous nucleotide sharing, were excluded from co-occurrence clustering. Sourced from immuneACCESS, this table was stored by TCRdb with only in-frame sequences that have V and J called. A share of the clones is absent; for the studies checked, an unresolved V gene accounts for under half, and the remainder has no known explanation. Clonal size and the V and J genes are those of that table, whereas D and trimming came from the DNA. For this sample the table gives roughly 200,000 clones, of which 70% to 85% were detected only once. 4.4% of the sample comes from the top ten.

Trimming at the junction amounts to 1 base on V and 2 bases on J, and the germline ends lie 5 bases apart. As encoded in the germline V gene, CDR1 is SGHDN while CDR2 is FVKESK. Including cysteine and phenylalanine, the CDR3 has 13 amino acids. This entry keeps only the CDR3 DNA: 39 bases, framed from base 1. The entry originates in a study of cytomegalovirus exposure and HLA in healthy donors listed by TCRdb under 2017. In terms of the full investigation: According to an earlier analysis of 587 of the donors, 150 million to 200 million T cells yielded 90 million to 130 million unique TCR beta sequences and 276 Gb of sequence data. Roughly 300 gigabases of sequencing data and tens of millions of unique TCR sequences made up an early release that covered approximately 650 HLA-typed donors. The genetic ancestry cluster associated with self-reported Caucasian donors included 81% of the roughly 400 genotyped donors. The study aimed to test whether cataloging public T cell receptors could reveal signatures of past pathogen exposure. Using immunosequencing, the study profiled T cell repertoires from around 680 subjects and related those repertoires to cytomegalovirus serostatus. In addition to the first cohort of 666 subjects, a separate validation cohort of around 110 different subjects was used. To predict cytomegalovirus infection status, the study combined high-throughput TCR immunosequencing, statistical association of individual TCRs with disease status, and machine learning. A later analysis re-examined previously published TCR beta repertoires from 600 to 700 donors and added high-resolution HLA genotyping to investigate patterns of TCR occurrence. The later analysis used no new phenotypic data to find candidate immune exposures, relying instead on TCR beta sequences and their occurrence across donors. To decide whether each TCR beta V gene segment behaved as functional or pseudogenic, an earlier analysis of some 540 of the donors relied on high-throughput TCR beta sequencing. Donor age, sex, ethnicity and CMV serostatus were collected together with the repertoire data. In a later genetic analysis, genome-wide SNP genotypes for about three fifths of the roughly 670 donors were used, and that subset was treated as a discovery cohort. All discovery cohort repertoires had been generated using a single sequencing platform. Both class I and class II loci were covered by HLA typing, at four-digit resolution. The number of donors typed differed by locus, with roughly 620-640 for A, B, C, DRB1 and DQB1, more than 500 for DQA1, over 600 for DPA1, and around 450 for DPB1. Several DR-DQ haplotypes were handled as single units for association and clustering because linkage in the cohort was strong. Among about 390 genotyped donors of the cohort, an average of approximately 230,000 unique TCR beta nucleotide sequences were sequenced per donor, roughly a sixth of them non-productive.

The cohort consisted of 650 to 850 healthy bone marrow donors. At the time of sampling, all cohort members were nominally healthy, though unrecorded immune exposures were likely present. The donor tested CMV seropositive, placing the donor among the roughly 270 seropositive members of the cohort. Every donor gave a peripheral blood sample, and the peripheral blood mononuclear cells from that sample were used for TCR beta sequencing. Genomic DNA extraction from the blood cell samples was performed with the Qiagen DNeasy Blood Extraction Kit. What the authors observed across the whole study: Presence/absence analyses assumed roughly uniform sequencing depth across donors, an assumption that may not hold. The classifier was reported to diagnose cytomegalovirus status with high specificity and sensitivity in both the original and validation cohorts. According to a later analysis, most CMV-associated TCR beta chains appeared to be HLA-restricted, and the HLA associations seemed to be driven largely by CMV exposure. According to a later genetic analysis, donors in an Asian-associated ancestry cluster had fewer N-insertions in productive TCRs than the approximately 650-donor mean. Most TCR sequences were seen in very few donors, while some public TCRs were found in many individuals. A further reported finding was that TCR beta sequences accurately predicted the HLA-A and HLA-B alleles for most subjects in the first cohort. The study gave a list of about 150 TCR beta chains associated with cytomegalovirus. An earlier analysis of around 500 of the donors showed that most TCR beta V segments appeared in productive rearrangements either about 90% or about 30% of the time, which broadly matched IMGT annotations. Because HLA typing was missing for some donors at each locus, association tests included only the typed subset. The sequencing pipeline was judged likely to have produced a cluster of highly shared sequence variants as a technical artifact. The authors suggested that the approach could potentially be extended to other disease states and immunological phenotypes. This cohort had only TCR beta chains sequenced, and the lack of alpha or paired-chain data limited which features could be detected. In a later analysis, several top co-occurrence clusters were reported to appear linked to parvovirus B19, influenza, CMV and Epstein-Barr virus. In a later analysis, HLA-associated TCR beta chains were found to be more clonally expanded and to have lower generation probabilities than equally common non-associated chains. In vitro tests confirmed that a few of the cytomegalovirus-associated TCR beta chains recognize cytomegalovirus antigens. In a later analysis, TCR association rates were found to vary across HLA loci, with the most associated TCRs seen for DRB1 alleles and the fewest for HLA-C alleles. In a later genetic analysis, a missense DCLRE1C variant was associated with V-gene and J-gene trimming of TCR beta chains, and the association was replicated in an independent cohort. Strong co-occurrence of HLA alleles, especially DR and DQ, made assigning TCR associations to individual alleles difficult. The only immune exposure information available for the cohort was CMV serostatus. Because counts were too low, roughly 16 rarely observed V segments, including chromosome 9 orphons, were left out of the earlier analysis of 587 of the donors. Some IMGT-functional V segments, including TRBV6-2 and TRBV6-3, could not be told apart with the 87-base-pair reads, so those segments were excluded. Linkage disequilibrium might explain the correlated functional status among segregating V segments, but an unknown experimental factor could not be excluded. In a later analysis, more than 15,000 TCR beta sequences were associated with specific HLA alleles at a false discovery rate of 0.05.

The chain is encoded by TRBV14 joined to TRBJ1-2; a confident D gene designation cannot be given. Sequencing was carried out using PBMCs. The TCR comes from a woman in her twenties or thirties in good health and CMV-seropositive. The nucleotides read TGTGCCAGCAGCCAAGGCAGAAACTATGGCTACACCTTC. Its translation reads: CASSQGRNYGYTF.